The 24 T cell receptor beta chains given below trace back to one sample, sequenced in a study of stem cell transplantation in POMP-related autoinflammatory disease (dated by TCRdb to the early 2020s). In light of the paper, this sample's time point label describes: before hematopoietic stem cell transplant. Library generation was performed with the immunoSEQ multiplex PCR assay. TCRdb took this table from immuneACCESS and kept in-frame rearrangements with V and J called. Such tables lack part of the clones; where checked against another copy, unresolved V genes explain under half of the gap, and the rest is unexplained. A total of around 26,000 clones appear in this sample, 82% of them only once. Approximately 2.4% of the sample belongs to the ten largest clones. The sequencing used CD4+ T cells from PBMCs, collected before stem cell transplantation. The receptors were gathered from a human donor with POMP-related autoinflammation and immune dysregulation (PRAID).

V gene TRBV11-2 combines with J gene TRBJ1-4; 10 bases agree with TRBD1. V gave up 5 bases and J gave up 4 bases; unmatched junction bases: 4. Germline V gene sequence: CDR1 SGHAT, CDR2 FQNNGV. CDR3 length equals 15 residues. The CDR3: CASSLRTGGNEKLFF. In DNA, the CDR3 is TGTGCCAGCAGCCTCCGGACAGGGGGTAATGAAAAACTGTTTTTT.

The chain couples TRBV19 to TRBJ1-6; TRBD1 matches at 8 bases. This CDR3 contains 14 residues. In germline, CDR1 is LNHDA, CDR2 SQIVND (reference sequence). The V segment lost 5 bases and the J segment 9 bases; nucleotides outside the gene matches: 6. The CDR3 DNA sequence: TGTGCCAGTAGTTTAGGACAGGGTGGTTCACCCCTCCACTTT. Protein: CASSLGQGGSPLHF.

V gene TRBV30 combines with J gene TRBJ1-2; D not certain. This CDR3 spans 16 amino acids. Germline V gene sequence: CDR1 GTSNPN, CDR2 SVGIG (reference sequence). V lost 2 bases and J 4 bases, leaving 20 bases between the germline ends. The CDR3 nucleotides read TGTGCCTGGAGTCCTCCCGGGGTGGACCCTCCCTATGGCTACACCTTC. Its protein product is CAWSPPGVDPPYGYTF.

The rearrangement links TRBV5-4 to TRBJ2-3; the D gene is possibly TRBD2 (5 bases). Trimming removed 4 bases at V and 5 bases at J, with 17 bases between. The germline V gene encodes CDR1 SGHNT and CDR2 YYREEE (reference sequence). The CDR3 is made up of 15 amino acids. Here the CDR3 reads CASSRGGNRVDTQYF. CDR3 DNA: TGTGCCAGCAGCCGTGGAGGCAACCGGGTAGATACGCAGTATTTT.

The chain recombines TRBV13 with TRBJ2-1; D gene ambiguous. Germline values: CDR1 PRHDT, CDR2 FYEKMQ (reference sequence). The CDR3 runs 18 residues. V was shortened by 4 bases and J by 2 bases, with 21 bases between the two germline ends. This CDR3 reads CASSSPPREMSPYNEQFF. CDR3 nucleotide sequence: TGTGCCAGCAGCTCTCCCCCCCGTGAGATGAGCCCCTACAATGAGCAGTTCTTC. The variable domain in full, with the rest retrieved from reference TRBV13 and TRBJ2-1, is AAGVIQSPRHLIKEKRETATLKCYPIPRHDTVYWYQQGPGQDPQFLISFYEKMQSDKGSIPDRFSAQQFSDYHSELNMSSLELGDSALYFCASSSPPREMSPYNEQFFGPGTRLTVL.

J is TRBJ2-5 and V is TRBV5-1; D call uncertain. V shed 2 bases and J shed 4 bases, with 9 bases lying between them. This CDR3 is built from 13 residues. Per germline, CDR1 SGHRS and CDR2 YFSETQ. CDR3 DNA sequence: TGCGCCAGCAGCTTAAGTCGGAGAGAGACCCAGTACTTC. It is translated as CASSLSRRETQYF.

V gene TRBV5-1 combines with J gene TRBJ2-1; 12 bases map to TRBD2. V was clipped by 4 bases and J by 7 bases; unmatched bases: 6. Germline CDR1 reads SGHRS; CDR2 reads YFSETQ. The CDR3 is 15 residues long. The DNA of the CDR3 is TGCGCCAGCAGCAAGACTAGCGGGAGTACAAATGAGCAGTTCTTC. Protein product: CASSKTSGSTNEQFF.

This clone was recorded a few times. The chain carries TRBV6-5 and TRBJ1-1, with 9 bases identical to TRBD1. With V trimmed by 6 bases and J by 1 base, 0 bases remained unmatched. The CDR3 totals 13 residues. Germline CDR1 is MNHEY and CDR2 is SVGAGI. CDR3 bases: TGTGCCAGCAGGGACAGGGGGAACACTGAAGCTTTCTTT. Its translation: CASRDRGNTEAFF.

V gene TRBV27 combines with J gene TRBJ2-4; D may match TRBD1 or TRBD2 (5 bases each). V was cut by 2 bases and J by 4 bases, with 9 bases left in between. Germline values: CDR1 MNHEY, CDR2 SMNVEV (reference sequence). The CDR3 is made up of 14 amino acids. The chain's CDR3 is CASSLGTLKNIQYF. As DNA, the CDR3 is TGTGCCAGCAGTTTAGGGACCCTAAAAAACATTCAGTACTTC.

This clone has only a few counts. This chain connects TRBV10-3 to TRBJ2-5; D unclear. This CDR3 has 15 amino acids. Trimming cost V 0 bases and J 5 bases, with 13 bases left between them. CDR1 and CDR2 from the germline V gene are ENHRY and SYGVKD. The CDR3 region has the DNA TGTGCCATCAGTGAGTCTCCCATCATGGGCGAGACCCAGTACTTC. Its translation is CAISESPIMGETQYF.

V gene TRBV2 combines with J gene TRBJ2-7, with TRBD2 matching over 7 bases. V gave up 0 bases and J gave up 5 bases; unmatched junction bases: 10. From germline, CDR1 is SNHLY and CDR2 FYNNEI. The CDR3 runs to 16 residues. CDR3 nucleotides: TGTGCCAGCAGTGAAGCGGGTGGCGGGAGTTATCACGAGCAGTACTTC. Its protein product is CASSEAGGGSYHEQYF.

This clone was observed once. CDR3 protein: CASSRDGGYNEKLFF. CDR3 nucleotide sequence: TGTGCCAGCAGTAGGGACGGGGGTTATAATGAAAAACTGTTTTTT. This chain uses TRBV6-5 with TRBJ1-4; weak D call: TRBD1 (5 bases). The germline V and J ends were trimmed by 5 bases and 4 bases, with 14 bases remaining between them. There are 15 residues in the CDR3. Looked up from germline, CDR1 is MNHEY and CDR2 is SVGAGI.

This chain uses TRBV29-1 with TRBJ2-5; D is unresolved. The ends were cut back, 4 bases at V and 1 base at J, with 7 bases in the middle. CDR3 size: 12 residues. CDR1 SQVTM and CDR2 ANQGSEA come from the germline V gene. The DNA for the CDR3 is TGCAGCGTTGTTTTCTCCCAAGAGACCCAGTACTTC. Its translation is CSVVFSQETQYF.

This clone turned up a few times. The V and J genes are TRBV6-5 and TRBJ2-3, with TRBD1 matching 11 bases. This CDR3 contains 15 residues. The V and J ends lost 6 bases and 1 base, in that order; junction bases with no gene match: 3. Germline V CDR1 and CDR2: MNHEY, SVGAGI. The CDR3 is CASSRDRGGTDTQYF. For the CDR3, the DNA is TGTGCCAGCAGCCGGGACAGGGGGGGCACAGATACGCAGTATTTT.

This clone was detected only a few times. This chain links TRBV4-2 with TRBJ1-5; D call uncertain. The germline V gene has CDR1 LGHNA and CDR2 YNFKEQ. Trimming pared 4 bases from V and 6 bases from J, leaving 16 bases between. CDR3 length: 15 amino acids. The CDR3 coding sequence is TGTGCCAGCAGCCCCCACGGCCTCGGGTTTCAGCCCCAGCATTTT. Translation: CASSPHGLGFQPQHF.

This rearrangement joins TRBV19 to TRBJ2-7; the match to TRBD2 covers 8 bases. Germline CDR1 is LNHDA and CDR2 is SQIVND (reference sequence). This CDR3 has 15 residues. The junction had 8 bases not matched to a gene; V was cut back by 6 bases and J by 1 base. CDR3 in amino acids: CASRAGLAQSYEQYF. In DNA form, the CDR3 reads TGTGCCAGTAGAGCAGGACTAGCTCAATCCTACGAGCAGTACTTC.

This chain joins TRBV5-4 and TRBJ2-1, with 10 bases identical to TRBD2. Trimming took 4 bases from V and 6 from J; bases not matched to a gene: 10. Germline lookup yields CDR1 SGHNT and CDR2 YYREEE (reference sequence). This CDR3 has 16 residues. DNA for the CDR3: TGTGCCAGCAGCCCCCTAGCGGGAGACAGGGCCAATGAGCAGTTCTTC. This translates into CASSPLAGDRANEQFF.

The rearrangement links TRBV10-3 to TRBJ2-1; the match to TRBD1 covers 9 bases. This CDR3 region has 11 residues. V lost 9 bases to trimming and J lost 12 bases; unmatched junction nucleotides: 6. CDR1 and CDR2 from the germline V gene are ENHRY and SYGVKD. For the CDR3, the DNA is TGTGCCATTAGGGGACAGGGCCCGCAGTTCTTC. Residues: CAIRGQGPQFF.

The chain carries TRBV5-1 and TRBJ1-6, with D tentatively TRBD1 (5 bases). Germline assignment: CDR1 SGHRS and CDR2 YFSETQ. V shed 5 bases and J shed 4 bases, with 10 bases lying between them. CDR3 size: 14 residues. The CDR3 sequence: CASRKTVYNSPLHF. In nucleotides, the CDR3 is TGCGCCAGCAGGAAGACAGTTTATAATTCACCCCTCCACTTT.

The V and J genes are TRBV6-6 and TRBJ1-4; D call uncertain. The CDR3 sequence is 16 residues long. Germline lookup yields CDR1 MNHNY and CDR2 SVGAGI (reference sequence). The V end lost 2 bases, the J end lost 0 bases, and 10 bases lay between the germline ends. The CDR3 nucleotides are TGTGCCAGCAGTTACGCGACTCGGCCAACTAATGAAAAACTGTTTTTT. Its protein product is CASSYATRPTNEKLFF.

V and J are TRBV6-6 and TRBJ1-2; no firm D call. Germline CDR1 MNHNY, CDR2 SVGAGI (reference sequence). Trimming pared 2 bases from V and 6 bases from J, leaving 16 bases between. This CDR3 region has 15 residues. In DNA, the CDR3 is TGTGCCAGCAGTTACGGGAAGGGTATCTACGATGGCTACACCTTC. Translated: CASSYGKGIYDGYTF.

The chain has TRBV15 and TRBJ2-3, with TRBD2 as a possible D gene (7 bases). Germline-derived CDR1 and CDR2 are LNHNV and YYDKDF (reference sequence). The CDR3 loop spans 17 amino acids. Trimming left V 3 bases short and J 3 bases short, with 19 bases between. CDR3 bases: TGTGCCACCAGCAGTCGGCTTGGGCGGGGGCGTACAGATACGCAGTATTTT. Encoded protein: CATSSRLGRGRTDTQYF.

This clone has a single count. The chain is built from TRBV29-1 and TRBJ2-3, with D tentatively TRBD2 (6 bases). This CDR3 spans 16 amino acids. With 3 bases removed from V and 0 bases from J, the gap between germline ends came to 16 bases. From germline, CDR1 is SQVTM and CDR2 ANQGSEA. Here the CDR3 reads CSVDVMAGNSTDTQYF. The CDR3 DNA sequence: TGCAGCGTTGATGTCATGGCGGGGAATAGCACAGATACGCAGTATTTT.

The chain joins TRBV27 to TRBJ2-2; tentative D call: TRBD1 (6 bases). The CDR3 totals 15 residues. The germline CDR1 and CDR2 sequences are MNHEY and SMNVEV (reference sequence). The V and J ends lost 6 bases and 3 bases respectively, with 14 bases between them. CDR3 region: CASREVKGDTGELFF. CDR3 bases: TGTGCCAGCAGAGAGGTGAAGGGGGACACCGGGGAGCTGTTTTTT.